What follows are 15 T cell receptor beta chains derived from one specimen sequenced in a study of blood T cell repertoires in COVID-19. Sequencing used immunoSEQ multiplex PCR; TCRdb keeps in-frame clones, though not all of them. The top ten hold roughly 13% of the sample, which has over 40,000 clones, 70% to 85% seen once. Source material: peripheral blood. The receptors stem from a human donor in a cohort sampled during active COVID-19.

This chain uses TRBV10-1 with TRBJ2-6; 7 bases match TRBD1. The CDR3 totals 15 residues. V shed 5 bases, J shed 2 bases, and the junction held 3 bases outside the gene matches. The germline V gene has CDR1 WNHNN and CDR2 SYGVQD (reference sequence). DNA of the CDR3: TGCGCCAGCAGTCCCGGACAGGCTGGGGCCAACGTCCTGACTTTC. It codes for CASSPGQAGANVLTF.

The chain combines TRBV11-2 with TRBJ2-5; 8 nucleotides agree with TRBD1. Germline V CDR1 and CDR2: SGHAT, FQNNGV. V was clipped by 4 bases and J by 5 bases; unmatched bases: 0. The CDR3 consists of 12 residues. CDR3 region: CASSWDRETQYF. The CDR3 DNA reads as TGTGCCAGCAGCTGGGACAGGGAGACCCAGTACTTC.

This clone was detected only once. The rearrangement joins TRBV5-5 to TRBJ1-2; D possibly corresponds to TRBD1 (6 bases). This CDR3 has 13 amino acids. Per germline, CDR1 SGHKS and CDR2 YYEKEE (reference sequence). V was clipped by 7 bases and J by 7 bases, with 17 bases between them. Here the CDR3 reads CASSGQTLFGYTF. In DNA, the CDR3 is TGTGCCAGCTCCGGACAGACCCTATTTGGCTACACCTTC.

This rearrangement joins TRBV5-8 to TRBJ2-1, with D perhaps TRBD1 (5 bases). Germline V CDR1 and CDR2: SGHTS, YDEGEE. The CDR3 has 14 amino acids. Trimming stripped 1 base from V and 5 bases from J, with 10 bases between. Here the CDR3 DNA reads TGTGCCAGCAGCTTGCAAAGGGGCCACAATGAGCAGTTCTTC. Its translation is CASSLQRGHNEQFF.

This sequence joins TRBV18 and TRBJ2-5, with D tentatively TRBD1 (6 bases). Trimming cost V 3 bases and J 2 bases, with 13 bases left between them. The CDR3 is made up of 15 amino acids. Germline values: CDR1 KGHSH, CDR2 LQKENI. The CDR3 is CASSPGQPRQETQYF. The CDR3 DNA reads TGTGCCAGCTCACCCGGACAGCCCCGTCAAGAGACCCAGTACTTC.

The V call is TRBV2, the J call TRBJ2-7; tentatively, D is TRBD2 (6 bases). V lost 6 bases and J lost 9, with 12 bases in between. In germline, CDR1 is SNHLY, CDR2 FYNNEI. CDR3 length: 11 residues. Here the CDR3 DNA reads TGTGCCAGCAGCGGGAGACTTGGGCAGTACTTC. This translates into CASSGRLGQYF.

The chain combines TRBV27 with TRBJ1-2, with 7 bases that match TRBD1. CDR1 and CDR2 from the germline V gene are MNHEY and SMNVEV (reference sequence). This CDR3 spans 13 amino acids. The junction had 6 bases not matched to a gene; V was cut back by 3 bases and J by 8 bases. Here the CDR3 DNA reads TGTGCCAGCAGTTTCAACAGGGGTGGCGGCTACACCTTC. Translation gives CASSFNRGGGYTF.

This clone was observed many times. V is TRBV24-1 and J is TRBJ1-1; D gene unclear. The CDR3 has 14 residues. V lost 6 bases and J lost 3, with 13 bases in between. The germline V gene has CDR1 KGHDR and CDR2 SFDVKD. The CDR3 loop reads CATSSYGADTEAFF. In nucleotides, the CDR3 is TGTGCCACCAGTTCCTATGGTGCGGACACTGAAGCTTTCTTT.

The chain has TRBV4-3 and TRBJ2-3; TRBD2 agrees at 8 bases. CDR1 LGHNA and CDR2 YSLEER come from the germline V gene. The ends lost 1 base at V and 4 bases at J; junction bases unmatched: 13. The CDR3 is 18 residues long. This chain's CDR3 is CASSQARTYGGASDTQYF. CDR3 DNA: TGCGCCAGCAGCCAAGCACGAACCTACGGGGGGGCCTCAGATACGCAGTATTTT.

The J gene is TRBJ1-4, the V gene TRBV5-5; unclear D gene. The CDR3 loop spans 14 amino acids. V was cut by 3 bases and J by 4 bases, with 10 bases left in between. The germline V gene encodes CDR1 SGHKS and CDR2 YYEKEE (reference sequence). CDR3 nucleotide sequence: TGTGCCAGCAGCTGGAGTGGCCGTAATGAAAAACTGTTTTTT. Translated, it gives CASSWSGRNEKLFF.

This clone was counted a single time. The chain joins TRBV5-4 to TRBJ1-6; D is unclear. This CDR3 spans 14 amino acids. CDR1 and CDR2 (germline): SGHNT, YYREEE (reference sequence). V lost 4 bases, J lost 10 bases, and 15 bases lay in between. DNA of the CDR3: TGTGCCAGCAGCCCAGGAATCCCGGGATCACCCCTCCACTTT. It codes for CASSPGIPGSPLHF. Looking up the rest from reference TRBV5-4 and TRBJ1-6 gives the full variable domain: ETGVTQSPTHLIKTRGQQVTLRCSSQSGHNTVSWYQQALGQGPQFIFQYYREEENGRGNFPPRFSGLQFPNYSSELNVNALELDDSALYLCASSPGIPGSPLHFGNGTRLTVT.

V and J are TRBV9 and TRBJ2-1; a possible D gene is TRBD2 (6 bases). The CDR3 has 12 residues. The germline CDR1 and CDR2 sequences are SGDLS and YYNGEE. V was clipped by 5 bases and J by 8 bases, with 11 bases between them. The CDR3 loop reads CASSSGSHEQFF. The CDR3 DNA sequence: TGTGCCAGCAGTTCCGGGAGCCATGAGCAGTTCTTC.

The genes are TRBV14 and TRBJ2-1, with TRBD2 matching 7 bases. V trimming: 2 bases; J trimming: 5 bases; junction bases outside the gene matches: 9. The CDR3 extends over 16 amino acids. CDR1 and CDR2 from the germline V gene are SGHDN and FVKESK. The CDR3 loop is CASSQFPASGDNEQFF. CDR3 DNA sequence: TGTGCCAGCAGCCAATTTCCGGCTAGCGGAGACAATGAGCAGTTCTTC.

This clone was counted a single time. The J gene is TRBJ2-5, the V gene TRBV15, with D unresolved. The CDR3 is 17 residues long. V dropped 0 bases and J dropped 0 bases, with 14 bases sitting between them. Per the germline V gene, CDR1 is LNHNV and CDR2 is YYDKDF (reference sequence). In DNA form, the CDR3 reads TGTGCCACCAGCAGAGATATCCAGGAAGCCAACCAAGAGACCCAGTACTTC. Its protein is CATSRDIQEANQETQYF.

This chain connects TRBV3-1 (or the pseudogene TRBV3-2) to TRBJ1-2; TRBD1 aligns across 8 bases. J was trimmed by 2 bases and V by 5 bases; bases with no gene match: 10. Germline CDR1 and CDR2: LGHDT and YNNKEL (reference sequence). The CDR3 contains 16 residues. CDR3 protein: CASSSGGWLLNYGYTF. The CDR3 region has the DNA TGTGCCAGCAGCTCAGGGGGCTGGCTTCTGAACTATGGCTACACCTTC.